The present T cell receptor (beta chain) was sequenced within a study of CD8 T cells in ankylosing spondylitis. This clonotype was observed a handful of times. The target antigen is unknown. TCRdb analysed the 5' RACE reads with MiXCR anew, one entry per CDR3 protein. Of more than 150,000 distinct CDR3 sequences listed, 11% were seen once; the top ten hold roughly 28%. Study-wide results and limits: Disease-linked clones were found to be CD8+ and relatively rare in peripheral blood. The study identified a TCR beta motif of roughly eight highly homologous variants that appeared characteristic of ankylosing spondylitis blood.

The CDR3 is made up of 14 amino acids. The germline CDR1 and CDR2 sequences are SEHNR and FQNEAQ (reference sequence). Trimming pared 1 base from V and 6 bases from J, leaving 7 bases between. The TCR comes from a male donor with ankylosing spondylitis or in good health (not recorded which). The chain employs TRBV7-9 and TRBJ1-6; D is undetermined. The sequenced sample consisted of blood, either unsorted or a sorted T cell fraction (not recorded which). The CDR3 nucleotides are TGTGCCAGCAGCTTAGGCGGAGTTAATTCACCCCTCCACTTT. Amino acids: CASSLGGVNSPLHF.